This TCR beta chain is drawn from a study of PD-L1 blockade in urothelial cancer. Study context: Men with urothelial cancer arising in the bladder made up about 85% of the roughly 30 patients. Blood was tested 3 weeks (second dose) and 6 weeks into treatment.

Time point meaning: pretreatment peripheral blood. Germline V CDR1 and CDR2: LNHDA, SQIVND (reference sequence). The V gene end was trimmed by 3 bases and the J gene end by 6 bases; junction bases not matched to a gene: 12. The CDR3 consists of 16 residues. Sequencing was performed with immunoSEQ multiplex PCR; in TCRdb, only in-frame clones are kept and a portion is missing. The repertoire has around 92,000 clones, approximately 88% of them found once; the top ten carry more than 0.85%. The rearrangement uses TRBV19 and TRBJ2-7; 9 bases align to TRBD1. The source material was PBMCs, sampled around atezolizumab (anti-PD-L1) treatment. The receptor's source is a woman older than 75 with urothelial cancer. CDR3 sequence: CASSIRQGQGASEQYF. CDR3 bases: TGTGCCAGTAGTATCCGCCAGGGACAGGGAGCATCCGAGCAGTACTTC.